This T cell receptor (beta chain) was sequenced in a study of cytomegalovirus exposure and HLA in healthy donors. General study findings and limits: In a later analysis, V- and J-gene trimming of beta chains associated with a DCLRE1C missense variant, replicated independently.

CDR3 length: 16 amino acids. CDR1 and CDR2 (germline): MDHEN, SYDVKM. V shed 3 bases, J shed 4 bases, and the junction held 6 bases outside the gene matches. A note on this clone: Its antigen remains unidentified. Other DNA sequences in the sample encode the same CDR3.

Primers for the PCR totalled 60 Vbeta and 13 Jbeta. Measured with immunoSEQ multiplex PCR; TCRdb has only the in-frame clones, and not every one. This sample's clone table lists around 140,000 clones. The TCR sequence derives from a woman aged 40-49 years in good health and CMV-seropositive. Sequences were obtained from PBMCs. The genes are TRBV28 and TRBJ1-5; 10 bases match TRBD1. The CDR3 DNA reads TGTGCCAGCAGTTTGTCCGGGACAGGGGCAAATCAGCCCCAGCATTTT. Its protein product is CASSLSGTGANQPQHF.